The 8 T cell receptor beta chains below all came from one sample that was sequenced in a study of glioma-infiltrating T cells. Using RNA template, CDR3s of TCR alpha and beta were amplified with iRepertoire arm-PCR. Each CDR3 protein gets one entry after TCRdb re-called the multiplex PCR reads with MiXCR. The sample gives under 150,000 distinct CDR3 sequences, under 30% of which show up once; about a quarter is in the top ten. The sample taken for sequencing was glioma tissue, nonneoplastic brain tissue, or PBMCs (not recorded which). The receptors shown here come from a human donor with low-grade glioma or glioblastoma, undergoing nonglioma brain surgery, or in good health (not recorded which).

There are a few counts of this clonotype. The chain employs TRBV29-1 and TRBJ1-2; D is uncertain. The V gene lost 6 bases and the J gene lost 8 bases, with 19 bases spanning the gap. The CDR3 sequence is 13 residues long. The germline V gene encodes CDR1 SQVTM and CDR2 ANQGSEA. Here the CDR3 DNA reads TGCAGCGTCGGGCTTCAGCCCCTTGGGGGCTACACCTTC. It codes for CSVGLQPLGGYTF.

This clonotype was seen many times. V usage is TRBV24-1 and J usage is TRBJ1-5, with TRBD1 matching 7 bases. The trim removed 10 bases at V and 4 bases at J, leaving 6 bases unmatched. Germline assignment: CDR1 KGHDR and CDR2 SFDVKD. The CDR3 is 13 residues long. The CDR3: CATQDRANQPQHF. The CDR3 DNA follows: TGTGCCACACAAGACAGGGCAAATCAGCCCCAGCATTTT.

This clonotype was recorded many times. The CDR3 protein is CSAQAGLAADTQYF. CDR3 coding DNA: TGCAGTGCCCAGGCCGGACTAGCTGCAGATACGCAGTATTTT. The rearrangement links TRBV20-1 to TRBJ2-3; 8 bases align to TRBD2. The CDR3 loop spans 14 amino acids. Germline lookup yields CDR1 DFQATT and CDR2 SNEGSKA (reference sequence). V dropped 6 bases and J dropped 4; count of bases not matched to a gene: 9.

At least ten counts were recorded for this clonotype. The V and J genes are TRBV6-6 and TRBJ2-6; tentative D call: TRBD1 (5 bases). CDR3 length: 16 amino acids. Germline V gene lookup returns CDR1 MNHNY and CDR2 SVGAGI (reference sequence). V dropped 2 bases and J dropped 0 bases, with 8 bases sitting between them. CDR3 region: CASSYDSRSGANVLTF. In DNA, the CDR3 is TGTGCCAGCAGTTACGACAGCCGCTCTGGGGCCAACGTCCTGACTTTC.

This clonotype was counted many times. The gene calls are TRBV20-1 and TRBJ2-7; D is unresolved. This CDR3 is 13 amino acids long. The V end was cut by 3 bases, the J end by 3 bases, with 12 bases between. Germline CDR1 reads DFQATT; CDR2 reads SNEGSKA (reference sequence). This chain's CDR3 is CSASIGSLYEQYV. The CDR3 DNA is TGCAGTGCTAGTATCGGCAGTCTCTACGAGCAGTACGTC.

This clonotype was detected only once. A much larger clone sits a single nucleotide away, making a read error possible. The CDR3: CSASSRQAYGYTF. For the CDR3, the DNA is TGCAGTGCTAGTAGCCGACAGGCCTATGGCTACACCTTC. The chain is built from TRBV20-1 and TRBJ1-2; D may be TRBD1 (6 bases). The CDR3 is made up of 13 amino acids. Trimming removed 3 bases from V and 4 bases from J, with 12 bases in between. CDR1 and CDR2 (germline): DFQATT, SNEGSKA (reference sequence).

At least ten counts were recorded for this clonotype. This chain uses TRBV6-1 with TRBJ2-5, with D unclear. CDR1 MNHNS and CDR2 SASEGT come from the germline V gene. The CDR3 loop spans 12 amino acids. The germline V and J ends were trimmed by 7 bases and 2 bases, with 8 bases remaining between them. CDR3: CASTRVQETQYF. The CDR3 DNA reads TGTGCCAGCACTAGGGTACAAGAGACCCAGTACTTC.

The J gene is TRBJ2-5, the V gene TRBV5-1; 7 nucleotides align to TRBD1. J gave up 1 base and V 4 bases, and 10 bases lay outside the gene matches. The CDR3 covers 16 residues. The V gene's germline CDR1 is SGHRS and CDR2 YFSETQ. The CDR3 region has the DNA TGCGCCAGCAGCAACCGTGACAGGGACCTCCAAGAGACCCAGTACTTC. Its protein product is CASSNRDRDLQETQYF.